Detailed here is one T cell receptor beta chain. This clone's antigen is unknown. Base qualities are missing; no much larger clone stands one base away. A distance of 9 bases separates the germline ends of V and J, which lose 6 bases and 4 bases respectively. CDR1 and CDR2 are read off the germline V gene as SQVTM and ANQGSEA. The CDR3 runs 11 amino acids, cysteine and phenylalanine included. Solely the CDR3 DNA is kept, with 33 bases framed from the first base. Interpreted using the paper, the time point label stands for: about 28 days (+/-7) after the second vaccine dose. Because spike-specific TCR depth and breadth did not differ between the two schedules, AZD1222 recipients who got a second dose at roughly 4 weeks were pooled with those who got a second dose at roughly 12 weeks. The vaccinee samples were drawn from two UK trials, COV001 and COV002, one of which was a single-blind randomized controlled phase 2/3 trial testing AZD1222 (ChAdOx1 nCoV-19) in healthy adults. Trial participant PBMC samples were collected at day 0 and day 28 after the second dose for TCRbeta chain sequencing.

The CDR3 regions of human TCRbeta chains were analyzed by immunosequencing. The published analysis was carried out like this. TCRs in the repertoires were compared against a reference library of SARS-CoV-2-specific TCRs that had been generated with the MIRA antigen-specificity platform. Breadth meant the fraction of unique TCRs that were SARS-CoV-2-associated, whereas depth meant the fraction of total T cells that were SARS-CoV-2-associated. Using the MIRA data, each spike-specific TCR was assigned both to the spike region to which the TCR was reactive and to a CD4 or CD8 class. Log10-transformed breadth and depth values were compared by one-way ANOVA with Sidak's multiple comparisons tests. The table was pulled from immuneACCESS by TCRdb, which kept in-frame rearrangements only. Such tables lose some clones; where checked, under half of the loss comes from unresolved V genes, and the rest has no known cause. The DNA gave D and trimming, while V, J and clone size come from that table. The sample records some 120,000 clones, roughly nine tenths of which are singletons. About 9.9% of the sample comes from the top ten.

The data originate from a study of T cell responses to AZD1222 COVID-19 vaccine (dated by TCRdb to the early 2020s). Study-wide context: TCR sequencing was performed for fewer than 250 trial participants, of whom about 210 were given two doses of AZD1222 and around 25 were given two doses of MenACWY control vaccine. Trial participants were enrolled by age into subgroups of 18-55, 56-69 and 70-plus years, and around 150, 28 and 57 TCR-sequenced participants, respectively, were included in these subgroups. Points the paper makes about the study in general: Most participants were white British and females outnumbered males, and the authors suggested that clonal diversity may have been underestimated. After two AZD1222 doses, both the breadth and the depth of spike-specific TCRs were significantly higher than at day 0 and than in MenACWY recipients. Conclusions about previously exposed vaccinees are limited because only six or seven AZD1222 recipients were SARS-CoV-2 seropositive at baseline. In the small 56-69-year group, the increase in depth fell short of significance, most likely because of low power. Reportedly, almost half of the unique spike-specific TCRs recognized epitopes lying outside the regions that are mutated in the B.1.351 and B.1.1.7 variants. Vaccine-associated CD4 TCRs spanned the whole spike protein, with dominant responses in regions 160-218 and 743-854. No day 14 peak-response samples were available, so repertoires were characterized only after the peak T cell response.

The sequence was obtained from an adult who received the AZD1222 COVID-19 vaccine. The rearranged chain carries TRBV29-1 and TRBJ2-5; TRBD1 might be the D gene, on 5 matching bases. Specimen: peripheral blood, collected 28 days after the second AZD1222 dose. Here is the DNA: TGCAGCGTGCTCCAGGGAGAGACCCAGTACTTC. This translates into CSVLQGETQYF.